This TCR beta chain was recovered during a study of human T cells and chemical hapten exposure. At the level of the study: Minor volume differences among pooled libraries chiefly drove per-sample TCR yield variation.

Trimming pared 0 bases from V and 4 bases from J, leaving 4 bases between. CDR3 length: 13 amino acids. Germline assignment: CDR1 LGHNA and CDR2 YSLEER. As to time point: pre-sensitization, week 0. Treatment of the sample: therapeutic diphenylcyclopropenone sensitization with weekly scalp DPC. This clonotype appeared many times. In TCRdb, the RACE reads were re-called with MiXCR into one record per CDR3 protein. Seen here are some 330,000 distinct CDR3 sequences, around 5% observed once, and the top ten hold around 8.6%. The V gene is TRBV4-3, the J gene TRBJ1-3; D ambiguous. Sequences were derived from whole blood, sampled in connection with sensitization to the hapten diphenylcyclopropenone (DPC). The origin of this receptor is a woman aged 18 to 35 with alopecia areata. Some clones in this sample may be carry-over from other donors' samples. The CDR3 nucleotides read TGCGCCAGCAGCCAAGATCGAGGAAACACCATATATTTT. This codes for CASSQDRGNTIYF.